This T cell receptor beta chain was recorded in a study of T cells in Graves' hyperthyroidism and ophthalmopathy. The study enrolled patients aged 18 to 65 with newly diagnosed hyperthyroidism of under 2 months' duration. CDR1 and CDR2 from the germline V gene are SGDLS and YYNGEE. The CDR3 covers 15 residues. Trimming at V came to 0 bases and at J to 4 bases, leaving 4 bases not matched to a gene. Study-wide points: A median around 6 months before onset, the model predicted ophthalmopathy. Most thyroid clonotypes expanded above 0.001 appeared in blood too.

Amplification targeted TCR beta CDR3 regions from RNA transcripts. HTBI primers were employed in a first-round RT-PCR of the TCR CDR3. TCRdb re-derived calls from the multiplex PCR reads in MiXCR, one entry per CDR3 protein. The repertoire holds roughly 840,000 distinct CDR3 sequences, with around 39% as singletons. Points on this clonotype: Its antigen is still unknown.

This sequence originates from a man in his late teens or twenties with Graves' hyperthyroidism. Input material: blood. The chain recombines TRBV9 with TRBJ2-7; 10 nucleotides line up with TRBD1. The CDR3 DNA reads TGTGCCAGCAGCGTAGCTTGGGACAGGGGATACGAGCAGTACTTC. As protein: CASSVAWDRGYEQYF.